Below are 4 T cell receptor beta chains sequenced from a single sample in a study of cytomegalovirus exposure and HLA in healthy donors. Researchers ran the PCR with 60 Vbeta and 13 Jbeta primers. Profiled with immunoSEQ multiplex PCR; TCRdb holds only in-frame clones, not every one. The table shows some 130,000 clones, with around three quarters occurring only once. The sample taken for sequencing was PBMCs. The receptors stem from a man between 35 and 55 years old in good health and CMV-seropositive.

The CDR3 region is CASSQALAGGQETQYF. The CDR3 DNA is TGTGCCAGCAGCCAAGCACTAGCGGGAGGACAAGAGACCCAGTACTTC. V and J are TRBV4-2 and TRBJ2-5, with TRBD2 matching over 12 bases. Germline CDR1 reads LGHNA; CDR2 reads YNFKEQ. The ends lost 1 base at V and 2 bases at J; junction bases unmatched: 2. CDR3 size: 16 residues.

V gene TRBV11-3 combines with J gene TRBJ2-5; weak D call: TRBD1 (5 bases). Trimming stripped 4 bases from V and 5 bases from J, with 20 bases between. The CDR3 sequence is 16 residues long. Germline V gene sequence: CDR1 SGHNT, CDR2 YENEEA. The CDR3 nucleotides read TGTGCCAGCAGCTCGCCGGTGGACCAGGGTCAGGAGACCCAGTACTTC. This translates into CASSSPVDQGQETQYF.

The J gene is TRBJ2-5, the V gene TRBV9; TRBD2 matches 8 bases. The DNA matches TRBJ2-7 better at its end, which makes the J call doubtful. In germline, CDR1 is SGDLS, CDR2 YYNGEE. The CDR3 loop spans 14 amino acids. CDR3 loop: CASSPGGGLNEQYF. The DNA of the CDR3 is TGTGCCAGCAGCCCCGGGGGGGGGCTGAACGAGCAGTACTTC.

The chain has TRBV2 and TRBJ1-1; 8 bases are shared with TRBD1. The V gene's germline CDR1 is SNHLY and CDR2 FYNNEI. The junction had 7 bases not matched to a gene; V was cut back by 6 bases and J by 1 base. The CDR3 has 15 residues. In DNA form, the CDR3 reads TGTGCCAGCAGGAGAACAGGGGGAGCGAACACTGAAGCTTTCTTT. This gives the protein CASRRTGGANTEAFF.